Below, 29 T cell receptor beta chains from the same sample are listed, as sequenced in a study of vaccination and CD4 T cells after COVID-19. No antigen has been assigned to these receptors. Described treatment: approximately 10-day PBMC culture with coronavirus spike peptide pools or control peptides (ViraFEST assay). An Oncomine TCR Beta short-read assay was used to sequence the DNA from cultured CD4+ T cells. TCRdb reanalysed the PCR reads using MiXCR and keeps one entry per CDR3 protein. The sample comprises approximately 2,300 distinct CDR3 sequences, approximately 26% of which are singletons, and 50% to 60% rests with the top ten. Sequencing used CD4+ T cells from blood, cultured in vitro, obtained after SARS-CoV-2 vaccination. The source of these receptors is a human donor who had recovered from COVID-19.

By its share, this clonotype is medium-sized. The gene calls are TRBV25-1 and TRBJ1-5; D call uncertain. With 9 bases removed from V and 5 bases from J, the gap between germline ends came to 5 bases. This CDR3 region has 10 residues. Per the germline V gene, CDR1 is MGHDK and CDR2 is SYGVNS. The CDR3 nucleotides read TGTGCCAGTACAGATCAGCCCCAGCATTTT. Translated, it gives CASTDQPQHF.

The chain carries TRBV15 and TRBJ1-5, with TRBD1 matching 7 bases. V lost 5 bases and J lost 5; bases outside the gene matches: 12. The CDR3 is 16 amino acids. Per germline, CDR1 LNHNV and CDR2 YYDKDF (reference sequence). CDR3 nucleotide sequence: TGTGCCACCAGCCCTTCCCCGCAGGGGGGAGATCAGCCCCAGCATTTT. This codes for CATSPSPQGGDQPQHF.

This clonotype was found a few times. V usage is TRBV20-1 and J usage is TRBJ2-1; TRBD1 matches 10 bases. The CDR3 has 14 residues. Looked up from germline, CDR1 is DFQATT and CDR2 is SNEGSKA (reference sequence). Trimming at V came to 6 bases and at J to 0 bases, leaving 2 bases not matched to a gene. The CDR3 spells CSARQGASYNEQFF. The CDR3, as DNA: TGCAGTGCAAGACAGGGGGCCTCCTACAATGAGCAGTTCTTC.

The chain has TRBV6-4 and TRBJ2-7; tentatively, D is TRBD1 (5 bases). The germline gives CDR1 MRHNA, CDR2 SNTAGT. The CDR3 runs to 13 residues. With 6 bases removed from V and 3 bases from J, the gap between germline ends came to 12 bases. In nucleotides, the CDR3 is TGTGCCAGCAGCGTCAATAGGGGCTACGAGCAGTACTTC. Encoded protein: CASSVNRGYEQYF.

This clonotype was counted a few times. The chain joins TRBV27 to TRBJ2-1; tentatively, D is TRBD2 (6 bases). This CDR3 has 13 amino acids. The V end was cut by 8 bases, the J end by 15 bases, with 23 bases between. Germline values: CDR1 MNHEY, CDR2 SMNVEV (reference sequence). The CDR3 sequence is CASAVGGLPIPFF. CDR3 sequence (DNA): TGTGCCAGCGCTGTTGGGGGACTTCCTATACCGTTCTTC.

This sequence joins TRBV19 and TRBJ1-2; 7 bases line up with TRBD1. This CDR3 contains 13 residues. CDR1 is LNHDA and CDR2 is SQIVND in the germline V gene (reference sequence). V gave up 2 bases and J gave up 7 bases; unmatched junction bases: 4. The CDR3 loop is CASSIRQGFGYTF. In DNA form, the CDR3 reads TGTGCCAGTAGTATAAGACAGGGCTTTGGCTACACCTTC.

The rearrangement joins TRBV5-6 to TRBJ2-5, with D unresolved. The germline CDR1 and CDR2 sequences are SGHDT and YYEEEE. Trimming stripped 3 bases from V and 5 bases from J, with 17 bases between. The CDR3 totals 15 residues. Here the CDR3 DNA reads TGTGCCAGCAGCTCGCTCTACGGGCCGGTGGAGACCCAGTACTTC. It is translated as CASSSLYGPVETQYF.

This clonotype has just one count. This chain's CDR3 is CASGNRDSLSTDTQYF. The CDR3 DNA is TGTGCCAGCGGCAACCGGGACAGCCTTAGCACAGATACGCAGTATTTT. The V and J genes are TRBV27 and TRBJ2-3, with 7 bases that match TRBD1. CDR3 length: 16 amino acids. V was clipped by 8 bases and J by 0 bases; unmatched bases: 11. Germline CDR1 and CDR2: MNHEY and SMNVEV (reference sequence).

The chain has TRBV5-5 and TRBJ1-6, with D possibly TRBD1 on 6 matching bases. Germline CDR1 SGHKS, CDR2 YYEKEE (reference sequence). V was clipped by 5 bases and J by 4 bases, with 7 bases between them. The CDR3 has 13 amino acids. CDR3 sequence reads: CASSRGYNSPLHF. The CDR3 nucleotides read TGTGCCAGCAGTAGGGGGTATAATTCACCCCTCCACTTT.

The V and J genes are TRBV20-1 and TRBJ1-6; D is uncertain. The CDR3 covers 15 residues. Germline CDR1 DFQATT, CDR2 SNEGSKA (reference sequence). Trimming removed 2 bases at V and 0 bases at J, with 8 bases between. The CDR3 coding sequence is TGCAGTGCTAGAAGCACCTCCTCCTATAATTCACCCCTCCACTTT. This gives the protein CSARSTSSYNSPLHF.

A few counts support this clonotype. The chain joins TRBV7-2 to TRBJ2-3; TRBD2 aligns across 7 bases. The CDR3 spans 15 residues. Germline loops: CDR1 SGHTA, CDR2 FQGNSA. V shed 1 base and J 2 bases; nucleotides not matched to a gene: 3. This chain's CDR3 is CASSLGGLSTDTQYF. The DNA of the CDR3 is TGTGCCAGCAGCTTAGGGGGACTATCCACAGATACGCAGTATTTT.

This clonotype was detected a few times. The chain carries TRBV5-4 and TRBJ2-7, with 7 bases aligning to TRBD2. Germline lookup yields CDR1 SGHNT and CDR2 YYREEE (reference sequence). The trim removed 2 bases at V and 2 bases at J, leaving 4 bases unmatched. The CDR3 loop spans 14 amino acids. CDR3 sequence: CASSLDSGTYEQYF. In DNA, the CDR3 is TGTGCCAGCAGCTTAGACAGCGGGACCTACGAGCAGTACTTC.

In this sample, this clonotype is medium-sized. The V and J genes are TRBV7-6 and TRBJ2-7, with D perhaps TRBD1 (5 bases). The germline V and J ends were trimmed by 1 base and 2 bases, with 12 bases remaining between them. Germline-derived CDR1 and CDR2 are SGHVS and FNYEAQ. The CDR3 has 15 residues. This CDR3 is CASSLDTGVTYEQYF. As DNA, the CDR3 is TGTGCCAGCAGCTTAGACACAGGAGTCACCTACGAGCAGTACTTC.

By proportion, this clonotype is medium-sized (0.01 to 0.1%). This chain links TRBV6-1 with TRBJ2-7; 9 nucleotides line up with TRBD1. The CDR3 is 13 amino acids. J gave up 3 bases and V 6 bases, and 3 bases lay outside the gene matches. Germline V gene sequence: CDR1 MNHNS, CDR2 SASEGT. The DNA of the CDR3 is TGTGCCAGCAGCACGACAGGGGGCTACGAGCAGTACTTC. Encoded protein: CASSTTGGYEQYF.

This chain connects TRBV20-1 to TRBJ1-2; 8 bases fit TRBD1. From germline, CDR1 is DFQATT and CDR2 SNEGSKA (reference sequence). CDR3 length: 15 amino acids. Trimming took 4 bases from V and 3 from J; bases not matched to a gene: 10. The CDR3: CSANARTGRDYGYTF. The CDR3, as DNA: TGCAGTGCTAATGCCCGGACAGGGAGAGACTATGGCTACACCTTC.

V gene TRBV4-3 combines with J gene TRBJ2-7, with D possibly being TRBD1 (5 bases). CDR1 LGHNA and CDR2 YSLEER come from the germline V gene. The CDR3 is made up of 11 amino acids. Trimming removed 0 bases from V and 12 bases from J, with 9 bases in between. The CDR3 sequence is CASSQEGHWYF. The CDR3, as DNA: TGCGCCAGCAGCCAAGAGGGGCATTGGTACTTC.

This clonotype is medium-sized within its sample. The rearrangement uses TRBV6-1 and TRBJ1-2; the match to TRBD1 covers 7 bases. This CDR3 contains 14 residues. The germline gives CDR1 MNHNS, CDR2 SASEGT. V lost 5 bases, J lost 1 base, and 4 bases stayed unmatched. CDR3 sequence (DNA): TGTGCCAGCAGTCACGGACAGGATAACTATGGCTACACCTTC. It codes for CASSHGQDNYGYTF.

The V call is TRBV28, the J call TRBJ2-3; 7 positions agree with TRBD1. Germline values: CDR1 MDHEN, CDR2 SYDVKM. The J segment lost 3 bases and the V segment lost 5 bases, leaving 8 bases of the junction unmatched. This CDR3 region has 15 residues. CDR3 coding DNA: TGTGCCAGCAGTAACGAGGGGGCGCGAACAGATACGCAGTATTTT. Protein: CASSNEGARTDTQYF. The whole variable domain, filled in from reference TRBV28 and TRBJ2-3, reads DVKVTQSSRYLVKRTGEKVFLECVQDMDHENMFWYRQDPGLGLRLIYFSYDVKMKEKGDIPEGYSVSREKKERFSLILESASTNQTSMYLCASSNEGARTDTQYFGPGTRLTVL.

This clonotype counts as medium-sized. The chain links TRBV20-1 to TRBJ2-7; either TRBD1 or TRBD2 may supply D (6 bases each). Trimming took 6 bases from V and 1 from J, leaving 22 bases between them. CDR1 DFQATT and CDR2 SNEGSKA come from the germline V gene (reference sequence). The CDR3 spans 16 residues. The CDR3 protein is CSADPGGTLTSYEQYF. Written as DNA, the CDR3 is TGCAGTGCGGACCCGGGCGGGACACTGACGTCCTACGAGCAGTACTTC.

Sample share makes this clonotype medium-sized. J is TRBJ1-2 and V is TRBV20-1, with a possible D match to TRBD1 (6 bases). There are 15 residues in the CDR3. Germline loops: CDR1 DFQATT, CDR2 SNEGSKA (reference sequence). V lost 6 bases, J lost 8 bases, and 25 bases lay in between. The CDR3 sequence is CSAGKGVWGIRGYTF. DNA for the CDR3: TGCAGTGCGGGGAAGGGGGTATGGGGGATTAGAGGCTACACCTTC.

The chain uses TRBV4-1 and TRBJ1-2; no clear D gene. The V gene lost 0 bases and the J gene lost 8 bases, with 7 bases spanning the gap. The CDR3 loop spans 12 amino acids. Germline V gene sequence: CDR1 MGHRA, CDR2 YSYEKL. The CDR3 protein is CASSQDPRGYTF. The DNA of the CDR3 is TGCGCCAGCAGCCAAGATCCAAGGGGCTACACCTTC.

DNA of the CDR3: TGTGCCAGCAGCTTAGGGTTTAGACGACCCAACTATGGCTACACCTTC. Protein product: CASSLGFRRPNYGYTF. This chain connects TRBV7-2 to TRBJ1-2; D call uncertain. V gave up 1 base and J gave up 2 bases, with 14 bases separating them. CDR1 SGHTA and CDR2 FQGNSA come from the germline V gene. There are 16 residues in the CDR3.

This clonotype has only a few counts. This chain links TRBV28 with TRBJ2-7; TRBD1 matches at 11 bases. The junction had 8 bases not matched to a gene; V was cut back by 2 bases and J by 2 bases. The germline gives CDR1 MDHEN, CDR2 SYDVKM. The CDR3 is 17 amino acids. CDR3: CASSLGRWGQGAYEQYF. DNA for the CDR3: TGTGCCAGCAGTTTAGGCCGGTGGGGACAGGGGGCCTACGAGCAGTACTTC.

By share, this clonotype counts as medium-sized. The rearrangement joins TRBV7-9 to TRBJ2-5; D gene uncertain. V dropped 1 base and J dropped 5 bases, with 8 bases sitting between them. The length of the CDR3 is 13 residues. CDR1 is SEHNR, CDR2 FQNEAQ, per germline (reference sequence). CDR3 sequence reads: CASSLERLETQYF. The CDR3 nucleotides read TGTGCCAGCAGCTTAGAGCGATTGGAGACCCAGTACTTC.

By frequency in the sample, this clonotype is medium-sized. The rearrangement uses TRBV20-1 and TRBJ2-3; 10 bases map to TRBD2. Germline loops: CDR1 DFQATT, CDR2 SNEGSKA (reference sequence). CDR3 length: 15 residues. V shed 6 bases, J shed 5 bases, and the junction held 11 bases outside the gene matches. This CDR3 reads CSALWASGGKDTQYF. The CDR3 DNA follows: TGCAGTGCCCTCTGGGCTAGCGGGGGAAAAGATACGCAGTATTTT.

The chain links TRBV7-3 to TRBJ1-1; D possibly corresponds to TRBD1 (6 bases). Germline V gives CDR1 SGHTA, CDR2 FQGTGA. The V and J ends lost 5 bases and 1 base respectively, with 8 bases between them. The CDR3 runs 13 residues. The CDR3 here is CASSAQGNTEAFF. DNA of the CDR3: TGTGCCAGCAGCGCACAGGGGAACACTGAAGCTTTCTTT.

The rearrangement joins TRBV15 to TRBJ1-2; no definite D call. Germline CDR1 and CDR2: LNHNV and YYDKDF (reference sequence). CDR3 length: 15 amino acids. Trimming took 1 base from V and 0 from J, leaving 9 bases between them. The CDR3 coding sequence is TGTGCCACCAGCAGAGGGTCAGGTACTAACTATGGCTACACCTTC. It encodes CATSRGSGTNYGYTF.

This clonotype qualifies as medium-sized. This chain connects TRBV7-2 to TRBJ2-5; tentative D call: TRBD1 (6 bases). The CDR3 covers 14 residues. Germline V gene lookup returns CDR1 SGHTA and CDR2 FQGNSA. Trimming left V 1 base short and J 5 bases short, with 11 bases between. CDR3 region: CASSLEAGDETQYF. Written as DNA, the CDR3 is TGTGCCAGCAGCTTAGAGGCAGGGGACGAGACCCAGTACTTC.

This clonotype was detected only a few times. Here the CDR3 DNA reads TGCAGTGCTGGTAGCGGGGGGATTGTTCCAGATACGCAGTATTTT. It codes for CSAGSGGIVPDTQYF. The chain is built from TRBV20-1 and TRBJ2-3; 10 bases align to TRBD2. Germline trimming cut 5 bases from V and 4 bases from J; bases unmatched to any gene: 9. The CDR3 contains 15 residues. Germline CDR1 reads DFQATT; CDR2 reads SNEGSKA (reference sequence).